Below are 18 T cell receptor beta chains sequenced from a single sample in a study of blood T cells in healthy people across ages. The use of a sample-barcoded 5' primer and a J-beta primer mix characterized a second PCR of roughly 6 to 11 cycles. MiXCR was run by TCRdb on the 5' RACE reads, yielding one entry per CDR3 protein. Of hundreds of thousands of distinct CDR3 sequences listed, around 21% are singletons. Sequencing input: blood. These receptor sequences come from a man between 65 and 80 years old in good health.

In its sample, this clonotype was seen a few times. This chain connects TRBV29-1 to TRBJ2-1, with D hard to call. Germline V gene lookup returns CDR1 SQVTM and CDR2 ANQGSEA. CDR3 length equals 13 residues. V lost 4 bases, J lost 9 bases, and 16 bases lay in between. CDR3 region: CSVALRSTGEQFF. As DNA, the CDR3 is TGCAGCGTTGCTCTTCGCTCGACCGGTGAGCAGTTCTTC.

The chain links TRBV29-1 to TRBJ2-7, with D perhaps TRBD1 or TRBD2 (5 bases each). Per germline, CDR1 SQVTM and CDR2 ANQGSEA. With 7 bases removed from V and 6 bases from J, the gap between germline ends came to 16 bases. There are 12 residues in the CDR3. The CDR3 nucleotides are TGCAGCGGCAGGGACGCCCCCGGCGAGCAGTACTTC. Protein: CSGRDAPGEQYF.

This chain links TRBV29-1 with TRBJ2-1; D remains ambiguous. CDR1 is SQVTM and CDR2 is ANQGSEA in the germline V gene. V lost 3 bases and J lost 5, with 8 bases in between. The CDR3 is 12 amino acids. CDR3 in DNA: TGCAGCGTTGACGATGGCGACAATGAGCAGTTCTTC. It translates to CSVDDGDNEQFF.

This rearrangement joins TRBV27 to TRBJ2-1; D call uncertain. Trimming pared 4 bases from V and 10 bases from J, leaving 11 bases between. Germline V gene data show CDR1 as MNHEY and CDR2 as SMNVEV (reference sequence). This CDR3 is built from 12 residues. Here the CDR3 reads CASSSNPPEQFF. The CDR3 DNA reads TGTGCCAGCAGTTCGAACCCCCCCGAGCAGTTCTTC.

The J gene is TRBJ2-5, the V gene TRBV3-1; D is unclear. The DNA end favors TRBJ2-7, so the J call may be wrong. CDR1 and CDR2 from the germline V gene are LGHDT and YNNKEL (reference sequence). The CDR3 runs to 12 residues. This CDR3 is CASSSWLYEQYF. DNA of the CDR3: TGTGCCAGCAGCTCTTGGCTCTACGAGCAGTACTTC.

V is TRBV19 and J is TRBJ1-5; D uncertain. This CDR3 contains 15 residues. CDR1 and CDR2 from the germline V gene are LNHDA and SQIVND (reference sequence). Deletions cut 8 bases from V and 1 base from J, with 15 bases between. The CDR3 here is CASGVADGSNQPQHF. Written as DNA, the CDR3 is TGTGCCAGTGGAGTTGCGGACGGGAGCAATCAGCCCCAGCATTTT.

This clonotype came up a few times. The CDR3 DNA reads as TGTGCCAGCAGCCGGGGGCGCTACATCCAAGAGACCCAGTACTTC. Amino acids: CASSRGRYIQETQYF. The V and J genes are TRBV5-6 and TRBJ2-5; D might be TRBD1 or TRBD2, each matching 6 bases. This CDR3 contains 15 residues. Per germline, CDR1 SGHDT and CDR2 YYEEEE. V lost 4 bases to trimming and J lost 1 base, with 14 bases between them. The full variable domain, completed using reference TRBV5-6 and TRBJ2-5, is DAGVTQSPTHLIKTRGQQVTLRCSPKSGHDTVSWYQQALGQGPQFIFQYYEEEERQRGNFPDRFSGHQFPNYSSELNVNALLLGDSALYLCASSRGRYIQETQYFGPGTRLLVL.

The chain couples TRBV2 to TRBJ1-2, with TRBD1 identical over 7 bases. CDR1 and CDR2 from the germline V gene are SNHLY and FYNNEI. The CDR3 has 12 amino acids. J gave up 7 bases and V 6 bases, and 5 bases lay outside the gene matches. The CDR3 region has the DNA TGTGCCAGCAGGGAGACAGGGTTTGGCTACACCTTC. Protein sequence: CASRETGFGYTF.

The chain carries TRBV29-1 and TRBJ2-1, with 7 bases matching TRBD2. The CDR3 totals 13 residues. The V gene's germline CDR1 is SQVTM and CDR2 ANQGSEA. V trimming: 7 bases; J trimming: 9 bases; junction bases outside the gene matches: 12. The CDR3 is CSGSLAVRGEQFF. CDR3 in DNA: TGCAGCGGAAGTCTAGCGGTGCGTGGTGAGCAGTTCTTC.

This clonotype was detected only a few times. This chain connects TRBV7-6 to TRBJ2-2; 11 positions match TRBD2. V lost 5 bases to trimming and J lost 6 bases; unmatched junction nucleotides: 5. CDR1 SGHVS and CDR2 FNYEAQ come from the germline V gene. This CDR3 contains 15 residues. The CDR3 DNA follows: TGTGCCAGCAGCGAACGGACTAGCGGGTCCGGGGAGCTGTTTTTT. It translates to CASSERTSGSGELFF.

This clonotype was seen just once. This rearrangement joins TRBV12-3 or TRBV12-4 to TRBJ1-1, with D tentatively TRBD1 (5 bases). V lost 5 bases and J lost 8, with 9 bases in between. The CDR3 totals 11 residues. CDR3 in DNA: TGTGCCAGCAGTCTTACAGGAGAAGCTTTCTTT. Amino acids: CASSLTGEAFF.

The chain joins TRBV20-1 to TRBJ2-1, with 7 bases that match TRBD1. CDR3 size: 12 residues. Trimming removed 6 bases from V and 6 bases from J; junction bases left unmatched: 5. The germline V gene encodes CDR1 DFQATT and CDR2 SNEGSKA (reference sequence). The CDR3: CSAKQGFNEQFF. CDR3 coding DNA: TGCAGTGCAAAACAGGGGTTCAATGAGCAGTTCTTC.

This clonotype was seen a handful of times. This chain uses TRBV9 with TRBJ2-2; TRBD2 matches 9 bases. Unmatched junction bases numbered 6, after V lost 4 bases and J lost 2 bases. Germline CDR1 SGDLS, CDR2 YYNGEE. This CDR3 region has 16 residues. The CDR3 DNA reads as TGTGCCAGCAGCTCAAAGACTAGCGGAAACACCGGGGAGCTGTTTTTT. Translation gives CASSSKTSGNTGELFF.

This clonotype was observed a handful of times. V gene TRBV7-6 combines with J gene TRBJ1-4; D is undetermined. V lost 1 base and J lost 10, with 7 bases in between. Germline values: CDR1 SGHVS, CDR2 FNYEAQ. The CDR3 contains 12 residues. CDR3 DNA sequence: TGTGCCAGCAGCTTAGGAATGGGAAAACTGTTTTTT. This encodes CASSLGMGKLFF.

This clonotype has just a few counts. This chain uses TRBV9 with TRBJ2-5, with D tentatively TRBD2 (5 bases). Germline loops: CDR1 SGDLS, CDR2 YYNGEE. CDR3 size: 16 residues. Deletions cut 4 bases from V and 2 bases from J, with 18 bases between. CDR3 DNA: TGTGCCAGCAGCCCAGGCGGCGGGCTACCACAAGAGACCCAGTACTTC. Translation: CASSPGGGLPQETQYF. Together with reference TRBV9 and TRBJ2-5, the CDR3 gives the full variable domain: DSGVTQTPKHLITATGQRVTLRCSPRSGDLSVYWYQQSLDQGLQFLIQYYNGEERAKGNILERFSAQQFPDLHSELNLSSLELGDSALYFCASSPGGGLPQETQYFGPGTRLLVL.

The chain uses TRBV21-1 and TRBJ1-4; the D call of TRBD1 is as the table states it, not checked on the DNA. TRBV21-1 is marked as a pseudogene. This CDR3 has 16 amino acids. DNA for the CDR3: TGTGCCAGCAGCGCCTTTCCGGGACAGAGGGCTGAAAAACTGTTTTTT. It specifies CASSAFPGQRAEKLFF.

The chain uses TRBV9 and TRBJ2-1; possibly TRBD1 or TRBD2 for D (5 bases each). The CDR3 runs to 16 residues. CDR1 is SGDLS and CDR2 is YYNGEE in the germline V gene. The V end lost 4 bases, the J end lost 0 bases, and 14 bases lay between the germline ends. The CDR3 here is CASSPREGSSYNEQFF. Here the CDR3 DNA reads TGTGCCAGCAGCCCCCGTGAGGGGAGCTCCTACAATGAGCAGTTCTTC.

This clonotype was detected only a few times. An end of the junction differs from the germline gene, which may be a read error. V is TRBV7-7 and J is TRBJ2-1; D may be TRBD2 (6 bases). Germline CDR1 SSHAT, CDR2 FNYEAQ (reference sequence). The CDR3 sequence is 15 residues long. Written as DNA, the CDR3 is TGTGCTAGCAGCTTAGCGGCAGGGCTTTACAATGAGCAGTTCTTC. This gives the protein CASSLAAGLYNEQFF.